Below are 15 T cell receptor beta chains sequenced from a single sample in a study of CD8+CD57+ T cells in acquired aplastic anemia. Genomic DNA acted as the template from which TCR beta VDJ combination and CDR3 sequence profiling were carried out. Each CDR3 protein gets one entry after TCRdb re-called the reads with MiXCR. The data hold approximately 470,000 distinct CDR3 sequences, with around 32% observed a single time. For sequencing, patients were chosen who had shown expansion of CD8+CD57+ cells by flow cytometry. The sample taken for sequencing was sorted CD4+, CD8+, or CD8+CD57+ T cells (not recorded which) from PBMCs. These receptors were collected from a human donor with aplastic anemia.

This clonotype was recorded once. This chain connects TRBV10-1 to TRBJ1-2, with D maybe TRBD1 (6 bases). The germline gives CDR1 WNHNN, CDR2 SYGVQD (reference sequence). The CDR3 runs 15 residues. Trimming stripped 3 bases from V and 0 bases from J, with 11 bases between. The CDR3 sequence is CASSDGDTPNYGYTF. Written as DNA, the CDR3 is TGCGCCAGCAGTGACGGGGACACACCTAACTATGGCTACACCTTC.

The chain has TRBV24-1 and TRBJ2-5, with D tentatively TRBD2 (5 bases). Looked up from germline, CDR1 is KGHDR and CDR2 is SFDVKD. Trimming pared 0 bases from V and 2 bases from J, leaving 6 bases between. The CDR3 consists of 14 residues. In DNA form, the CDR3 reads TGTGCCACCAGTGATTTGCCGGGACAAGAGACCCAGTACTTC. Amino acid sequence: CATSDLPGQETQYF.

This clonotype came up many times. The chain is built from TRBV20-1 and TRBJ1-5; D gene uncertain. The ends were cut back, 4 bases at V and 3 bases at J, with 10 bases in the middle. CDR1 is DFQATT and CDR2 is SNEGSKA in the germline V gene (reference sequence). This CDR3 is 13 amino acids long. CDR3 sequence reads: CSAIAVNNQPQHF. The DNA for the CDR3 is TGCAGTGCTATTGCGGTTAACAATCAGCCCCAGCATTTT.

The CDR3 nucleotides are TGCGCCAGCAGCTTGGCCCCCCTCCTGGGGAATACGCAGTATTTT. Translating gives CASSLAPLLGNTQYF. The V call is TRBV10-1, the J call TRBJ2-3; no firm D call. Germline V gives CDR1 WNHNN, CDR2 SYGVQD (reference sequence). This CDR3 contains 15 residues. V was cut by 6 bases and J by 7 bases, with 20 bases left in between.

In the case of this clonotype: At one boundary the junction diverges from the germline segment, which might be a read error. The chain links TRBV14 to TRBJ1-3, with D uncertain. The CDR3 extends over 16 amino acids. Germline loops: CDR1 SGHDN, CDR2 FVKESK. CDR3 DNA sequence: TGTGCCAGCAGCCAACTCGGCAGTTTCTCTGGAAACACCATACATTTT. Its protein is CASSQLGSFSGNTIHF.

This clonotype was seen only a few times. The J gene is TRBJ1-3, the V gene TRBV3-1, with TRBD1 matching 9 bases. The junction had 10 bases not matched to a gene; V was cut back by 6 bases and J by 4 bases. The CDR3 loop spans 16 amino acids. Germline loops: CDR1 LGHDT, CDR2 YNNKEL (reference sequence). For the CDR3, the DNA is TGTGCCAGCAGAACCGGGACAGGGAAGAACGGAAACACCATATATTTT. It yields the protein CASRTGTGKNGNTIYF. Full variable domain (missing parts from reference TRBV3-1 and TRBJ1-3): DTAVSQTPKYLVTQMGNDKSIKCEQNLGHDTMYWYKQDSKKFLKIMFSYNNKELIINETVPNRFSPKSPDKAHLNLHINSLELGDSAVYFCASRTGTGKNGNTIYFGEGSWLTVV.

This clonotype has more than one count but fewer than ten. The CDR3 DNA is TGTGCCATCAGTGAGGACACTTATCAGCCCCAGCATTTT. Translating gives CAISEDTYQPQHF. V and J are TRBV10-3 and TRBJ1-5, with unresolved D. V lost 2 bases, J lost 5 bases, and 7 bases lay in between. CDR3 length: 13 amino acids. CDR1 ENHRY and CDR2 SYGVKD come from the germline V gene.

This clonotype was found a few times. Here the CDR3 DNA reads TGTGCCACCAGTGGAAGAAGCAATCAGCCCCAGCATTTT. It encodes CATSGRSNQPQHF. The V call is TRBV24-1, the J call TRBJ1-5, with D hard to call. Per the germline V gene, CDR1 is KGHDR and CDR2 is SFDVKD. The V end was cut by 5 bases, the J end by 1 base, with 5 bases between. The length of the CDR3 is 13 residues.

The V gene is TRBV10-1, the J gene TRBJ1-2, with D uncertain. Germline V gives CDR1 WNHNN, CDR2 SYGVQD (reference sequence). Deletions cut 8 bases from V and 8 bases from J, with 15 bases between. This CDR3 has 12 residues. The CDR3 DNA is TGCGCCAGCGCCGAGGTAGGGTACGGCTACACCTTC. This encodes CASAEVGYGYTF.

The rearrangement uses TRBV19 and TRBJ2-1; D remains unclear. Trimming stripped 7 bases from V and 4 bases from J, with 11 bases between. The CDR3 has 13 amino acids. Per the germline V gene, CDR1 is LNHDA and CDR2 is SQIVND (reference sequence). CDR3 bases: TGTGCCAGTATTCATCCGGAATACAATGAGCAGTTCTTC. Translating gives CASIHPEYNEQFF.

This chain uses TRBV20-1 with TRBJ2-2, with D maybe TRBD1 (5 bases). Germline V gene data show CDR1 as DFQATT and CDR2 as SNEGSKA (reference sequence). Trimming took off 3 bases at V and 6 bases at J, with 14 bases between the two ends. The CDR3 spans 14 residues. Here the CDR3 DNA reads TGCAGTGCTAGGGACACCCTTGAAGCCGGGGAGCTGTTTTTT. Translation: CSARDTLEAGELFF.

The V and J genes are TRBV19 and TRBJ1-2; D might be TRBD1 (6 bases). This CDR3 comprises 15 residues. Trimming cost V 6 bases and J 6 bases, with 20 bases left between them. The germline CDR1 and CDR2 sequences are LNHDA and SQIVND (reference sequence). CDR3 amino acids: CASSRDNRVEDGYTF. Here the CDR3 DNA reads TGTGCCAGTAGCCGAGATAACAGGGTGGAGGATGGCTACACCTTC. Full variable domain (outside the CDR3, taken from reference TRBV19 and TRBJ1-2): DGGITQSPKYLFRKEGQNVTLSCEQNLNHDAMYWYRQDPGQGLRLIYYSQIVNDFQKGDIAEGYSVSREKKESFPLTVTSAQKNPTAFYLCASSRDNRVEDGYTFGSGTRLTVV.

The V and J genes are TRBV11-1 and TRBJ1-2; unclear D gene. Deletions cut 8 bases from V and 2 bases from J, with 6 bases between. The CDR3 is made up of 11 amino acids. Germline V gene sequence: CDR1 SGHAT, CDR2 FQDESV (reference sequence). The CDR3 sequence: CASGLNYGYTF. CDR3 nucleotides: TGTGCCAGCGGGCTGAACTATGGCTACACCTTC.

With respect to this clonotype: This sequence may be a read error, since a much larger clone differs from it by one base. The V gene is TRBV5-1, the J gene TRBJ1-2; no definite D call. The germline V gene encodes CDR1 SGHRS and CDR2 YFSETQ. There are 13 residues in the CDR3. CDR3 in DNA: TGCGCCGGCAGCCTAACTGACGGTTATGGCTACACCTTC. Protein product: CAGSLTDGYGYTF.

V gene TRBV9 combines with J gene TRBJ2-5; D might be TRBD1 or TRBD2, each matching 5 bases. This CDR3 has 16 amino acids. Germline V CDR1 and CDR2: SGDLS, YYNGEE. Trimming shortened V by 4 bases and J by 5 bases, and 21 bases separated the two germline ends. The CDR3 DNA sequence: TGTGCCAGCAGCCTCTCGGTGGGACGACTTAGGGAGACCCAGTACTTC. Residues: CASSLSVGRLRETQYF.